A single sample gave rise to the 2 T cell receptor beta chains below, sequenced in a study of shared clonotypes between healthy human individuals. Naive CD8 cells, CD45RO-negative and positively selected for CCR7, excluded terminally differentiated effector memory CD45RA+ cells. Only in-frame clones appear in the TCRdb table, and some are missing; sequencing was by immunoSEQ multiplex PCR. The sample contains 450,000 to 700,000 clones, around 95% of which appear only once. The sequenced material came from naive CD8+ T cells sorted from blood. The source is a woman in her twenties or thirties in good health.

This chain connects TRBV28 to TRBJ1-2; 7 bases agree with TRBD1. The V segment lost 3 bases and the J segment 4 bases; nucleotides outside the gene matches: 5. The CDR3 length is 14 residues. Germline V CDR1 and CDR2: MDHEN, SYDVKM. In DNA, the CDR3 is TGTGCCAGCAGTTTTGACAGGGAGGGCTATGGCTACACCTTC. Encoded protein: CASSFDREGYGYTF.

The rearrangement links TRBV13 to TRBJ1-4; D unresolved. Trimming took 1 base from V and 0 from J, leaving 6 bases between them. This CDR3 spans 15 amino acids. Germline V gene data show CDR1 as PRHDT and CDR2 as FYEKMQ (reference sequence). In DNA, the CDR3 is TGTGCCAGCAGCTTAGCTTATGCAACTAATGAAAAACTGTTTTTT. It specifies CASSLAYATNEKLFF.